This T cell receptor beta chain emerged from a study of T cell responses to AZD1222 COVID-19 vaccine. Findings and limits, study-wide: Most donors were white British and more were female, and clonal diversity was possibly underestimated. Unmutated regions of variants are reportedly targeted by nearly half of spike-specific TCRs. Vaccine-associated CD4 TCRs ranged over spike, dominating at 160-218 and 743-854. All repertoire sampling was performed exclusively after the peak T cell response.

TCRdb's copy holds only in-frame clones and misses some; the assay was immunoSEQ multiplex PCR. The sample lists 180,000 or so clones; 90% to 95% were seen once. The V gene end was trimmed by 7 bases and the J gene end by 6 bases; junction bases not matched to a gene: 9. Germline values: CDR1 SQVTM, CDR2 ANQGSEA. This CDR3 region has 13 residues. Of note for this clone: What it binds is unknown.

The rearrangement uses TRBV29-1 and TRBJ1-2; 9 bases match TRBD1. The sequencing used peripheral blood, collected on day 0 of AZD1222 vaccination. This receptor was obtained from an adult in good health. DNA for the CDR3: TGCAGCGCCGAGGGAGGGACAGGGAATGGCTACACCTTC. Amino acids: CSAEGGTGNGYTF.